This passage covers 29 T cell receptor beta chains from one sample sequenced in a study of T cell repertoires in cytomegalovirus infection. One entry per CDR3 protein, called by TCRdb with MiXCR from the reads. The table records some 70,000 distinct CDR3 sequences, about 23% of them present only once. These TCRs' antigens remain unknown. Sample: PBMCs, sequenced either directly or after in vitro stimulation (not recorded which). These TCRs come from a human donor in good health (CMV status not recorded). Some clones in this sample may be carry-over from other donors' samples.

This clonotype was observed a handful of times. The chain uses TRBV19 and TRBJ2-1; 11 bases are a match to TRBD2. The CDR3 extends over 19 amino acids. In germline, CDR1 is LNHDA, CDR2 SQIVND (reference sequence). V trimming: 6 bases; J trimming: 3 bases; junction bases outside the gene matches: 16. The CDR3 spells CASSWSIAGGPSVYNEQFF. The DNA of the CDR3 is TGTGCCAGTAGCTGGTCAATAGCGGGAGGGCCTTCGGTCTACAATGAGCAGTTCTTC. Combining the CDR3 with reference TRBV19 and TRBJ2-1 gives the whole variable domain DGGITQSPKYLFRKEGQNVTLSCEQNLNHDAMYWYRQDPGQGLRLIYYSQIVNDFQKGDIAEGYSVSREKKESFPLTVTSAQKNPTAFYLCASSWSIAGGPSVYNEQFFGPGTRLTVL.

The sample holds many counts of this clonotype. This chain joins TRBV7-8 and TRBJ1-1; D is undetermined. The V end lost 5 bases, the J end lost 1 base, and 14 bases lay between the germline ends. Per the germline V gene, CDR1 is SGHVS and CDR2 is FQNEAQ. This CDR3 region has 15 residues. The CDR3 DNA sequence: TGTGCCAGCAGCCTCCAAGCCCCAGGGAACACTGAAGCTTTCTTT. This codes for CASSLQAPGNTEAFF.

In DNA, the CDR3 is TGTGCCAGCAGCTCCCAAACCCGTCCGGGGGAATATGGCTACACCTTC. Translating it yields CASSSQTRPGEYGYTF. The V gene is TRBV12-3 or TRBV12-4, the J gene TRBJ1-2; weak D call: TRBD1 (5 bases). The CDR3 length is 16 residues. Trimming left V 6 bases short and J 5 bases short, with 22 bases between.

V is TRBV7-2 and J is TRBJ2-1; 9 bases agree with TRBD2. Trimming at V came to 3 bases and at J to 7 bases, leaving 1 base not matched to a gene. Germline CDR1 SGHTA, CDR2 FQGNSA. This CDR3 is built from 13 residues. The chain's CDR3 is CASSLSGGNEQFF. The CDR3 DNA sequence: TGTGCCAGCAGCTTGAGCGGGGGGAATGAGCAGTTCTTC. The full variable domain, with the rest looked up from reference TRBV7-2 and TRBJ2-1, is GAGVSQSPSNKVTEKGKDVELRCDPISGHTALYWYRQSLGQGLEFLIYFQGNSAPDKSGLPSDRFSAERTGGSVSTLTIQRTQQEDSAVYLCASSLSGGNEQFFGPGTRLTVL.

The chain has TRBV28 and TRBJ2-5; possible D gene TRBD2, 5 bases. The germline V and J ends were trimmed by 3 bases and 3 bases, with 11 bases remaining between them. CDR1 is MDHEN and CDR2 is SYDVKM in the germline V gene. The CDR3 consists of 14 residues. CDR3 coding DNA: TGTGCCAGCAGTTTGCCAAGCGGCGAAGAGACCCAGTACTTC. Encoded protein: CASSLPSGEETQYF.

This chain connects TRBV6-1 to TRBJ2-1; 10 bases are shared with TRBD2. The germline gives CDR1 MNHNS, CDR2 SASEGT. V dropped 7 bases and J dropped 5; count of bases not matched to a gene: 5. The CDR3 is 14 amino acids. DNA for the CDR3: TGTGCCAGCAAGCCGGGACTAGCGAACAATGAGCAGTTCTTC. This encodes CASKPGLANNEQFF.

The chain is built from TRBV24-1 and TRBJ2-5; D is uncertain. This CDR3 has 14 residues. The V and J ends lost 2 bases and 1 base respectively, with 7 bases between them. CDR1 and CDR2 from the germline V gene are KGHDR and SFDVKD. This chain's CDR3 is CATSDYRLQETQYF. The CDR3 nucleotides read TGTGCCACCAGTGATTATCGACTCCAAGAGACCCAGTACTTC.

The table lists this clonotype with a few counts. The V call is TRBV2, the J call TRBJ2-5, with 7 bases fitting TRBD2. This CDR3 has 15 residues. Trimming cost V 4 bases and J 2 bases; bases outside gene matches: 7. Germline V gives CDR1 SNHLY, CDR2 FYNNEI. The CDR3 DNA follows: TGTGCCAGCAGTGGCGCGGGGGTCTCTCAAGAGACCCAGTACTTC. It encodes CASSGAGVSQETQYF.

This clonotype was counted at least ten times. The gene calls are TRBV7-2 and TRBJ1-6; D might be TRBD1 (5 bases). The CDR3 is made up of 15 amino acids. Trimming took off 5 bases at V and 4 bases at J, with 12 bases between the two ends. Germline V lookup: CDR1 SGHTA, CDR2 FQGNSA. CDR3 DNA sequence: TGTGCCAGCAGCCCCCAGACAGATTATAATTCACCCCTCCACTTT. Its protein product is CASSPQTDYNSPLHF.

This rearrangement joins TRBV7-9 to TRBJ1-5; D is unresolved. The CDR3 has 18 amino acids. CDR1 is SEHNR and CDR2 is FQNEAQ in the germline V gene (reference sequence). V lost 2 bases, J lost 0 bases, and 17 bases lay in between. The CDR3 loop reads CASSLFTPDLYSNQPQHF. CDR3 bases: TGTGCCAGCAGCTTATTCACCCCAGACCTTTATAGCAATCAGCCCCAGCATTTT.

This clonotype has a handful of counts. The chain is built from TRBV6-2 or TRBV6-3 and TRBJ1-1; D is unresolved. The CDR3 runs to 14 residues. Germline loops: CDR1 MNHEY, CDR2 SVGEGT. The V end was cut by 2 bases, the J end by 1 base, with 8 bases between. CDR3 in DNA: TGTGCCAGCAGTTACCGATTACCGAACACTGAAGCTTTCTTT. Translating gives CASSYRLPNTEAFF.

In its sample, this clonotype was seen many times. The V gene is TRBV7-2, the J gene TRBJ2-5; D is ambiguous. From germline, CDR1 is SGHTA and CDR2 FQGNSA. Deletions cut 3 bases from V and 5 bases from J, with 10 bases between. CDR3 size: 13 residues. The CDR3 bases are TGTGCCAGCAGCTTTTCGAATGCGGAGACCCAGTACTTC. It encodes CASSFSNAETQYF.

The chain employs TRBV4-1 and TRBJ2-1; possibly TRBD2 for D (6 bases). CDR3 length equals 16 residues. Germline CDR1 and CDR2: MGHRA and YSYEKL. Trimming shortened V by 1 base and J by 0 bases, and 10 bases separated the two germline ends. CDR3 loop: CASSQASGPSYNEQFF. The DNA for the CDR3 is TGCGCCAGCAGCCAAGCAAGCGGGCCCTCCTACAATGAGCAGTTCTTC.

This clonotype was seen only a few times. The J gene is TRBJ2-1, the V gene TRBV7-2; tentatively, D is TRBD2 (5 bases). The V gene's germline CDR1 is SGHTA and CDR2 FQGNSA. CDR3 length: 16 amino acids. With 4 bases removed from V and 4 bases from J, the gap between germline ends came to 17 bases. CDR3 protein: CASSSWGERDYNEQFF. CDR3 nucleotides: TGTGCCAGCAGCTCTTGGGGAGAGAGGGATTACAATGAGCAGTTCTTC.

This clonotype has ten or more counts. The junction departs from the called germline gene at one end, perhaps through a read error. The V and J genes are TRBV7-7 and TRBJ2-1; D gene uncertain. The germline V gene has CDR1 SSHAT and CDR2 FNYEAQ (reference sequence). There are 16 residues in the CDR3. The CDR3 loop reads CASSFSLSGPNNEQFF. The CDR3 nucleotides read TGTGCTAGCAGCTTTAGTCTATCCGGGCCTAACAATGAGCAGTTCTTC.

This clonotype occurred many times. CDR3 sequence reads: CASSLADRGREAFF. The CDR3 DNA follows: TGTGCCAGCAGCTTGGCGGACAGGGGCCGGGAAGCTTTCTTT. The rearrangement links TRBV7-2 to TRBJ1-1; TRBD1 agrees at 9 bases. The CDR3 extends over 14 amino acids. V lost 3 bases and J lost 8; bases outside the gene matches: 7. The germline gives CDR1 SGHTA, CDR2 FQGNSA.

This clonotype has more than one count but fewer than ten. As DNA, the CDR3 is TGTGCCAGCAGTTTCTCGGACAATCAGCCCCAGCATTTT. Amino acids: CASSFSDNQPQHF. The rearrangement links TRBV12-3 or TRBV12-4 to TRBJ1-5; D unclear. Trimming shortened V by 3 bases and J by 3 bases, and 6 bases separated the two germline ends. CDR3 size: 13 residues.

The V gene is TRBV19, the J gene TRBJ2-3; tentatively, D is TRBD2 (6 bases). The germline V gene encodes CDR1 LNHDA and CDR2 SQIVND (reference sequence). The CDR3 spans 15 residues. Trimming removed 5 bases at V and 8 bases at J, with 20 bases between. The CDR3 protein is CASSPGTGWGVTQYF. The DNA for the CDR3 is TGTGCCAGTAGTCCCGGGACTGGATGGGGTGTTACGCAGTATTTT.

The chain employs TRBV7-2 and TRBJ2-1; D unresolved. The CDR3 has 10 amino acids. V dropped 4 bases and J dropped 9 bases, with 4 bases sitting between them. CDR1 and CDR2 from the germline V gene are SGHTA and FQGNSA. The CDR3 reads CASSSSEQFF. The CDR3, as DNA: TGTGCCAGCAGCTCTTCTGAGCAGTTCTTC.

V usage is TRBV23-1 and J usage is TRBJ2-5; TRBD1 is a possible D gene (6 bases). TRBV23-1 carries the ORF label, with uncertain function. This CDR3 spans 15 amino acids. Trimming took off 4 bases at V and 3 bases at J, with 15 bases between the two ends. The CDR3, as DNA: TGCGCCAGCAGTCCCGCCTGTAGGGGGAAAGAGACCCAGTACTTC. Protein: CASSPACRGKETQYF.

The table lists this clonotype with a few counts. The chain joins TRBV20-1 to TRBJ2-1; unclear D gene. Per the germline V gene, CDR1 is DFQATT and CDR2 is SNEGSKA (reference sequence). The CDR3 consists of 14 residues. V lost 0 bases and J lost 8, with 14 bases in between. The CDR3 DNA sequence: TGCAGTGCTAGAGATATGAGGCTACTCTATGAGCAGTTCTTC. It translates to CSARDMRLLYEQFF.

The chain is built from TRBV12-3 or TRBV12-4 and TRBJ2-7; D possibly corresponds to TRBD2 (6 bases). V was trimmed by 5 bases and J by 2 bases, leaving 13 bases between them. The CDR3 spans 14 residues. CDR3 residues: CASSEPGVPYEQYF. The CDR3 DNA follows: TGTGCCAGCAGTGAGCCGGGAGTCCCCTACGAGCAGTACTTC.

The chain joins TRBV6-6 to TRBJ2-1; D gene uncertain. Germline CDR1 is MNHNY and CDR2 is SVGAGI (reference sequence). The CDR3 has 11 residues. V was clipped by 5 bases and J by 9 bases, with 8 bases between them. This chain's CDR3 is CASSGNFEQFF. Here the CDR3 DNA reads TGTGCCAGCAGTGGGAACTTTGAGCAGTTCTTC.

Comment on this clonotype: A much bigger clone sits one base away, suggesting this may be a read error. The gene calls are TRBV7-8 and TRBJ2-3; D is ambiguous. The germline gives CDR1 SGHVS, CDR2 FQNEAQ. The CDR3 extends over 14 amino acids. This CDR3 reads CASNLVTFTDTQYF. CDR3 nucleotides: TGTGCCAGCAACTTAGTTACCTTCACAGATACGCAGTATTTT.

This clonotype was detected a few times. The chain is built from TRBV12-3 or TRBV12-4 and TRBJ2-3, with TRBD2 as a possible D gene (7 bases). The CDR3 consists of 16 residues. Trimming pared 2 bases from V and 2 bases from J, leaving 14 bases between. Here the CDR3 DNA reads TGTGCCAGCAGTTTAATTGGGCGGGGGCCCACAGATACGCAGTATTTT. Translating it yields CASSLIGRGPTDTQYF.

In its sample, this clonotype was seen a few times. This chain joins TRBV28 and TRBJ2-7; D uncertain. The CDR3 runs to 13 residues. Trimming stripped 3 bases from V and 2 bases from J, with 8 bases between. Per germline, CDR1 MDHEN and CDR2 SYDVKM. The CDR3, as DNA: TGTGCCAGCAGTTTGCCCCTAGCCTACGAGCAGTACTTC. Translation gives CASSLPLAYEQYF.

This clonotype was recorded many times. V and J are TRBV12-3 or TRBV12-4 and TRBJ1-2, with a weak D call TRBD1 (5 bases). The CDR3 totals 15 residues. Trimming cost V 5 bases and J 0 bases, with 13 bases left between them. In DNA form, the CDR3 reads TGTGCCAGCAGTCCGGGAGTAGGGGCTAACTATGGCTACACCTTC. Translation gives CASSPGVGANYGYTF.

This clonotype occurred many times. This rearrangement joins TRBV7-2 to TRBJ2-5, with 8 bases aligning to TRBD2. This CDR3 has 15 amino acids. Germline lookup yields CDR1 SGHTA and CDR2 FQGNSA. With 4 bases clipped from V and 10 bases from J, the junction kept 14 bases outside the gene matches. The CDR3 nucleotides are TGTGCCAGCAGCTCGGCGGCGGGAGGCCCTAAAGACCAGTACTTC. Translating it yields CASSSAAGGPKDQYF.

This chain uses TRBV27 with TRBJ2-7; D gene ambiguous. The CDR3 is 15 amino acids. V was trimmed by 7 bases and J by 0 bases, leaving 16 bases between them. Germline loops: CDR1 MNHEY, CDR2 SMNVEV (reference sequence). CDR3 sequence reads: CASTPPPLSSYEQYV. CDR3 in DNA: TGTGCCAGCACCCCACCCCCCCTGAGCTCCTACGAGCAGTACGTC.